This paragraph reports one T cell receptor beta chain. Its antigen remains undetermined. Per-base quality was not reported, and no clone a single base away is much larger than it. TCRbeta CDR3 regions were amplified from genomic DNA by means of the immunoSEQ Assay, a bias-controlled multiplex PCR. Per the authors' processing: Within the assay, amplification of reference gene primers was used to estimate how many nucleated cells each sample contained. To quantify the absolute abundance of each unique TCRbeta CDR3 rearrangement, sequence reads were collapsed and filtered. For each sample, productive Simpson clonality was calculated as the square root of Simpson's diversity index across productive rearrangements. TCRdb mirrors the immuneACCESS table, restricted to in-frame sequences. Some clones are absent from its copies; in checked studies, under half trace to an unresolved V gene, and the reason for the others is unknown. V, J and clone size are taken as reported in that table, and D and trimming were inferred from the DNA itself. For this sample there are about 160,000 clones; 75% to 90% appear just once. Around 4% of the sample is held by the ten biggest clonotypes.

The entry originates in a study of blood T cell repertoires in COVID-19 (dated by TCRdb to the early 2020s). Broadly, across the study: Samples from collaborators originated in the United States, Italy and Spain and spanned both the acute and convalescent phases of COVID-19. The prospective study material was composed of cDNA or gDNA derived from T cells, B-cell-depleted T cells, or PBMCs. Subjects who had been exposed to COVID-19, were actively infected with it, or had recovered from it provided the deeply sampled blood TCRbeta repertoires that made up the dataset. A freely available public database, intended as a resource for researchers studying the immune response to SARS-CoV-2, is where the repertoires were released. Samples were obtained from the ongoing ImmuneRACE study (first 160 participants) and from 1,254 subjects provided by 6 global collaborators. The sample metadata nearly always contained a de-identified subject ID, COVID-19 status, age in years and sex. HLA class I and class II types, where available, came from metadata supplied by the sample provider rather than from assay-based typing. Summary of the overall study and its limitations: Clinical and demographic metadata were provided uncurated, with the amount varying by source and participant.

Each collaborating institution followed its own protocols to collect whole blood in K2EDTA tubes. For TCRbeta analysis, collaborators shipped samples in one of three forms: frozen whole blood, isolated PBMCs, or DNA extracted from either of those sample types. Trimming at the junction amounts to 4 bases on V and 5 bases on J, and the germline ends lie 11 bases apart. In the germline V gene (reference sequence), CDR1 corresponds to LGHDT and CDR2 to YNNKEL. The CDR3 goes from the cysteine to the phenylalanine over 14 residues. CDR3 DNA only is kept here, 42 bases in frame from base 1. The sequencing sample was made of peripheral blood. This sequence originates from a woman aged 55-70 years with active or convalescent COVID-19. The chain is assembled from TRBV3-1 (or the pseudogene TRBV3-2) and TRBJ1-4, with the D gene too uncertain to name. The nucleotides are TGTGCCAGCAGCCCAAGACGGGAGAATGAAAAACTGTTTTTT. It translates to CASSPRRENEKLFF.